This T cell receptor beta chain was recovered during a study of blood T cell repertoires in COVID-19. Study overall: Samples taken during acute and convalescent COVID-19 were collected in the United States, Italy and Spain. PBMCs, B-cell-depleted T cells, or T cells were the source of the cDNA or gDNA that made up the material.

The CDR3 length is 15 residues. Trimming took off 4 bases at V and 4 bases at J, with 16 bases between the two ends. Per germline, CDR1 SGHNT and CDR2 YYREEE (reference sequence). In the original processing: Cell counts per sample came from amplifying reference gene primers. The repertoire was sequenced with immunoSEQ multiplex PCR; TCRdb's copy has only in-frame clones and lacks some. D and trimming were read from the DNA, whereas the V and J calls and clone size are those reported in that table. The repertoire holds fewer than 350,000 clones, with about 89% as singletons. The rearrangement links TRBV5-4 to TRBJ2-3; weak D call: TRBD2 (6 bases). The sample comprised peripheral blood. This TCR was sampled from a man aged 35-49 years with acute or convalescent COVID-19. In DNA form, the CDR3 reads TGTGCCAGCAGCCGGAAGGAGGGGTGGGCAGATACGCAGTATTTT. Translating it yields CASSRKEGWADTQYF.